This TCR beta chain was sequenced for a study of cytomegalovirus exposure and HLA in healthy donors (dated by TCRdb to about 2017). Study-wide context: According to an earlier analysis of 587 of the donors, about 179 million T cells yielded roughly 110 million unique TCR beta sequences and 250 to 350 Gb of sequence data. Rather than using new phenotypic data, the later analysis identified candidate immune exposures from TCR beta sequences and from how often those sequences occurred across donors. The T cell repertoires of 666 subjects were profiled by immunosequencing and related to cytomegalovirus serostatus. The study combined high-throughput TCR immunosequencing, statistical association of individual TCRs with disease status, and machine learning to predict cytomegalovirus infection status. The genetic ancestry cluster associated with self-reported Caucasian donors included 81% of the 398 genotyped donors. An earlier analysis of fewer than 750 of the donors used high-throughput TCR beta sequencing to judge whether each TCR beta V gene segment behaved as functional or pseudogenic. In a later analysis, previously published TCR beta repertoires from several hundred donors were re-analyzed and high-resolution HLA genotyping was added so that TCR occurrence patterns could be studied. Because of strong linkage in the cohort, five DR-DQ haplotypes were treated as single units for association and clustering. Besides the first cohort of more than 650 subjects, a separate validation cohort made up of roughly 120 different subjects was used. All discovery cohort repertoires had been generated using a single sequencing platform. On average, 235,054 unique TCR beta nucleotide sequences were sequenced per donor among several hundred genotyped donors of the cohort, with 15% to 20% of those sequences being non-productive. Alongside the repertoire data, information on donor age, sex, ethnicity and CMV serostatus was compiled. Approximately 310 gigabases of sequencing data and tens of millions of unique TCR sequences were included in an early release covering around 650 HLA-typed donors. Typing coverage differed by locus: A, B, C, DRB1 and DQB1 were typed in about 620-630 donors, DQA1 in 522, DPA1 in approximately 610, and DPB1 in 450 to 480. Genome-wide SNP genotypes for about three fifths of the roughly 700 donors were used in a later genetic analysis, which treated that subset as a discovery cohort. Both class I and class II loci were covered by HLA typing, at four-digit resolution. The aim of the study was to test whether cataloging public T cell receptors could identify signatures of past pathogen exposure.

The cohort consisted of 600 to 700 healthy bone marrow donors. All cohort members were sampled while nominally healthy, although unrecorded immune exposures were likely present. The donor was CMV seropositive and belonged to the group of 250 to 350 seropositive cohort members. Each donor provided a peripheral blood sample, and peripheral blood mononuclear cells were used for TCR beta sequencing. The Qiagen DNeasy Blood Extraction Kit was used to extract genomic DNA from the blood cell samples. Comments on this clone: Its antigen is currently not known. Base qualities were left out, and no much larger clone turns up one base away.

The library was produced with the immunoSEQ multiplex PCR assay. For the multiplex PCR, a mixture combining 60 forward primers for TCR Vbeta segments and 13 reverse primers for TCR Jbeta segments was used. The CDR3 region of rearranged TCR beta genes was amplified from genomic DNA with a multiplex PCR assay. The Illumina HiSeq System was used to sequence the amplified TCR beta libraries as 87-base-pair reads. In the paper's pipeline: Across the roughly 700 repertoires, a later analysis counted approximately 75 million unique TCR beta chains, approximately 10 million of which were shared by at least two donors. To remove PCR and sequencing errors, raw reads were error-corrected and collapsed into unique sequences using a nearest-neighbor algorithm that merged closely related sequences. CDR3 sequences were aligned to IMGT reference sequences to assign V, D and J gene segments. For a sequence to be retained, a match of at least six nucleotides to both a V gene segment and a J gene segment was required. A rearrangement counted as productive if the CDR3 had no stop codons and remained in frame with V and J, and every other rearrangement counted as non-productive. Following IMGT convention, CDR3 was defined as the stretch from the second conserved V-encoded cysteine up to the conserved J-encoded phenylalanine. In an earlier analysis of approximately 500 of the donors, sequences lacking an unambiguous match to a single V gene segment were excluded. An earlier analysis of 450 to 650 of the donors called V segments functional above 56.7% productive rearrangements and segregating when the between-donor standard deviation exceeded 5%. To diagnose cytomegalovirus status from the catalog of TCR beta chain sequences, a statistical classification framework was built. A later analysis assigned V and J genes by comparing TCR nucleotide sequences with IMGT/GENE-DB human TR gene sequences. The TCRdist pipeline was used in a later analysis to assign CDR3 sequences and most-parsimonious VDJ recombination scenarios. A later analysis defined each TCR beta chain by its CDR3 amino acid sequence plus V-gene family, and excluded reads lacking a unique V-gene family. To address suspected cross-contamination and a sequencing artifact, a later analysis removed 592 highly shared, low-generation-probability nucleotide sequences. A later analysis calculated a clonal expansion index for each public chain from normalized within-repertoire ranks of inferred template counts. A later analysis computed generation probabilities with a VDJ recombination model fitted to out-of-frame rearrangements, and checked the results against IGoR. A later analysis scored TCR-TCR, TCR-HLA and TCR-CMV co-occurrence with hypergeometric tests, applying a repertoire-size bias correction to TCR pairs. In a later analysis, false discovery rates were estimated by permuting HLA or CMV assignments 20 times. In a later analysis, co-occurring TCRs were grouped using DBSCAN, and TCRdist sequence similarity was added for clustering within HLA-allele-positive subsets. Repertoires with fewer than 30,000 or more than 120,000 public chains were left out of co-occurrence clustering, as were five repertoires with anomalous nucleotide sharing. TCRdb took over this immuneACCESS table, retaining in-frame rearrangements with V and J assigned. Such tables are incomplete; in checked studies, under half of the missing clones stem from an unresolved V gene, and the remainder is unexplained. V, J and clone size are those of that table, while D and trimming were read from the DNA. This sample is represented by around 160,000 clones; 60% to 80% of them were singletons. The top ten hold about 6.7% of the sample.

What the authors observed across the whole study: Because counts were too low, under 20 rarely observed V segments, including chromosome 9 orphons, were left out of the earlier analysis of some 640 of the donors. Correlated functional status among segregating V segments might be attributable to linkage disequilibrium, but an unknown experimental factor could not be ruled out. In a later analysis, HLA-associated TCR beta chains were found to be more clonally expanded and to have lower generation probabilities than equally common non-associated chains. HLA typing was unavailable for some donors at each locus, so association tests used only the typed subset. Roughly uniform sequencing depth across donors was assumed in presence/absence analyses, although this assumption may not hold. A later genetic analysis reported fewer N-insertions in productive TCRs among donors in an Asian-associated ancestry cluster than the roughly 700-donor mean. An earlier analysis of 587 of the donors showed that most TCR beta V segments appeared in productive rearrangements either about 87% or about 30% of the time, which broadly matched IMGT annotations. In a later analysis, 16,951 TCR beta sequences were associated with specific HLA alleles at a false discovery rate of 0.05. While some public TCRs were present in many individuals, most TCR sequences turned up only very rarely across donors. Some IMGT-functional V segments, including TRBV6-2 and TRBV6-3, could not be told apart with the 87-base-pair reads, so those segments were excluded. This cohort had only TCR beta chains sequenced, and the lack of alpha or paired-chain data limited which features could be detected. In a later analysis, several top co-occurrence clusters were reported to appear linked to parvovirus B19, influenza, CMV and Epstein-Barr virus. In vitro tests confirmed that a few of the cytomegalovirus-associated TCR beta chains recognize cytomegalovirus antigens. V-gene and J-gene trimming of TCR beta chains was associated with a missense DCLRE1C variant in a later genetic analysis, and the association was replicated in an independent cohort. A further reported finding was that TCR beta sequences accurately predicted the HLA-A and HLA-B alleles for most subjects in the first cohort. For the cohort, immune exposure information was limited to CMV serostatus. The authors suggested that the approach could potentially be generalized to other disease states and immunological phenotypes. In a later analysis, the rate of TCR association differed among HLA loci, with DRB1 alleles having the most associated TCRs and HLA-C alleles having the fewest. A cluster of highly shared sequence variants was judged likely to represent a technical artifact of the sequencing pipeline. In the study, around 150 TCR beta chains were listed as associated with cytomegalovirus. When HLA alleles, especially DR and DQ, strongly co-occurred, attributing TCR associations to individual alleles was difficult. The classifier was reported to diagnose cytomegalovirus status with high specificity and sensitivity in both the original and validation cohorts. A later analysis found that most CMV-associated TCR beta chains appeared HLA-restricted, with HLA associations seemingly driven largely by CMV exposure.

V is trimmed back by 2 bases and J by 0 bases, and the junction contains 9 bases that no gene match accounts for. The CDR3 measures 19 amino acids from cysteine to phenylalanine. Of all the DNA, just the CDR3 is kept, 57 bases in frame from base 1. CDR1 and CDR2 are read off the germline V gene as SNHLY and FYNNEI. The sequenced material came from PBMCs. Rearrangement joined TRBV2 to TRBJ2-1, with 11 bases aligning to TRBD2. The receptor comes from a woman aged 40 to 50 in good health and CMV-seropositive. In nucleotides, the sequence is TGTGCCAGCAGTGAACTAGCGGGGGGTTTCGGGAGCTCCTACAATGAGCAGTTCTTC. Its protein product is CASSELAGGFGSSYNEQFF.